This TCR beta chain originates from a study of long-term antiretroviral therapy in people with HIV. The libraries were made with immunoSEQ v3.0 at survey level. TCRdb's copy holds only in-frame clones and misses some; the assay was immunoSEQ multiplex PCR. This sample has about 28,000 clones, with around 84% found just once. Germline CDR1 MNHNY, CDR2 SVGAGI (reference sequence). This CDR3 contains 16 residues. V was clipped by 4 bases and J by 6 bases; unmatched bases: 9. This receptor was obtained from a woman aged 25 to 39 with HIV. The chain carries TRBV6-6 and TRBJ1-6; 7 bases match TRBD1. The sequences come from unsorted PBMCs, collected 0.8 years after starting antiretroviral therapy. The CDR3 region is CASSSPPGQPNSPLHF. CDR3 coding DNA: TGTGCCAGCAGTTCGCCCCCGGGACAGCCTAATTCACCCCTCCACTTT.